The TCR beta chain described here comes from a study of T cell clones after liver transplantation. Study context: As an antigen-independent comparator, third-party-reactive TCRbeta sequences came from pre-transplant mixed lymphocyte reactions. Timepoints were pre-transplant, pre-withdrawal, and after withdrawal was completed or failed. Study-wide results and caveats: Post-transplant time points were not standardized, so conclusions are preliminary. Donor-reactive sequences fell more than third party-reactive ones, suggesting partial deletion.

There are 13 residues in the CDR3. Germline V lookup: CDR1 SGHVS, CDR2 FNYEAQ. Trimming pared 5 bases from V and 5 bases from J, leaving 10 bases between. About this clone: The antigen is not known.

This table comes from immunoSEQ multiplex PCR, and its TCRdb copy is limited to in-frame clones, with some not included. The sample shows some 80,000 clones, around four fifths of them seen only once. V is TRBV7-6 and J is TRBJ1-5; D remains unclear. The source was CD4+ T cells from blood, collected around 45 months after liver transplant. This receptor was taken from a human patient who received a liver transplant. Some of the T cells might come from the graft donor. The CDR3 here is CASSQTAYQPQHF. DNA for the CDR3: TGTGCCAGCAGCCAGACCGCTTATCAGCCCCAGCATTTT.